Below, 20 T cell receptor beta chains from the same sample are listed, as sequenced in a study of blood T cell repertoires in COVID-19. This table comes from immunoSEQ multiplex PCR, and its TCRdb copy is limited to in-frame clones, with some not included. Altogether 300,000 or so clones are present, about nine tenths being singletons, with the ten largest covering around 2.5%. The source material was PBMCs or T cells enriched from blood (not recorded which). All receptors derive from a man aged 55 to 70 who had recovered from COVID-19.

The CDR3: CATGGLATEQYF. In nucleotides, the CDR3 is TGTGCCACGGGCGGGCTCGCTACCGAGCAGTACTTC. The chain couples TRBV2 to TRBJ2-7; TRBD2 might be the D (5 bases). Germline values: CDR1 SNHLY, CDR2 FYNNEI. CDR3 length equals 12 residues. V was cut by 10 bases and J by 6 bases, with 16 bases left in between.

The CDR3 region is CAISDGTSGKETQYF. CDR3 in DNA: TGTGCCATCAGTGACGGGACTAGCGGGAAAGAGACCCAGTACTTC. This chain connects TRBV10-3 to TRBJ2-5; TRBD2 aligns across 13 bases. Germline trimming cut 3 bases from V and 3 bases from J; bases unmatched to any gene: 1. The CDR3 covers 15 residues. Per germline, CDR1 ENHRY and CDR2 SYGVKD.

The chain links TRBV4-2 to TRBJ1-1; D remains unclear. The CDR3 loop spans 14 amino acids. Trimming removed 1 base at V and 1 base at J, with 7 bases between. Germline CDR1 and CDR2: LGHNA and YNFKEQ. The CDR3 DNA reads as TGTGCCAGCAGCCAAGGCCAAGCGAACACTGAAGCTTTCTTT. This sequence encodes CASSQGQANTEAFF.

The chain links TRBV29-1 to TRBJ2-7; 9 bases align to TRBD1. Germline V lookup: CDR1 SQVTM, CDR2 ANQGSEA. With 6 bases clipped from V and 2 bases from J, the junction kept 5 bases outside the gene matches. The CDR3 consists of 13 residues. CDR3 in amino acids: CSVRTGVAYEQYF. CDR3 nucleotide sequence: TGCAGCGTCCGGACAGGGGTCGCCTACGAGCAGTACTTC.

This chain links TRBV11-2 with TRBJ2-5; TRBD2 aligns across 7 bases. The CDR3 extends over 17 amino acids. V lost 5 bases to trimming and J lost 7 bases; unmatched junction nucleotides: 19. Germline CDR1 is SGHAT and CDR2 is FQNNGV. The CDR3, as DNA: TGTGCCAGCAGCCCACCGACCGGGACTACTTTGGAGGGGACCCAGTACTTC. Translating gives CASSPPTGTTLEGTQYF.

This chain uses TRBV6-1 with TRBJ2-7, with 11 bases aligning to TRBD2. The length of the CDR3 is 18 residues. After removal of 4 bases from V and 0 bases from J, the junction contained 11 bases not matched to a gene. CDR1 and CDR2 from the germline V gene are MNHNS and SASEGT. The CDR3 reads CASSALAGVRPSSYEQYF. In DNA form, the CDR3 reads TGTGCCAGCAGTGCACTAGCGGGAGTCAGACCCAGCTCCTACGAGCAGTACTTC.

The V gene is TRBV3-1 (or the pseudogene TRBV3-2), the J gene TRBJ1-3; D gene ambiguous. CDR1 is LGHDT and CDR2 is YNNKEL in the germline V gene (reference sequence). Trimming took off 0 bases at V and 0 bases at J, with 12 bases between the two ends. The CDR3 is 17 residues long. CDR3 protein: CASSQDRGALSGNTIYF. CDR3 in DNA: TGTGCCAGCAGCCAAGATCGGGGTGCACTCTCTGGAAACACCATATATTTT.

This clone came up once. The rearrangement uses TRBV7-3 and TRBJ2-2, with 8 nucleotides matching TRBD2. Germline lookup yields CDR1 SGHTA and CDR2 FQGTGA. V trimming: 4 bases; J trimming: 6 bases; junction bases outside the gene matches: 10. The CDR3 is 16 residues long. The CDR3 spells CASSSLSGATAGELFF. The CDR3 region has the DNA TGTGCCAGCAGCTCTCTTAGCGGGGCGACCGCCGGGGAGCTGTTTTTT.

CDR3 loop: CASSLAGLIYNEQFF. The CDR3, as DNA: TGTGCCAGCAGCTTAGCAGGACTCATCTACAATGAGCAGTTCTTC. This chain joins TRBV7-2 and TRBJ2-1, with D possibly TRBD2 on 5 matching bases. Germline CDR1 is SGHTA and CDR2 is FQGNSA. The ends were cut back, 0 bases at V and 3 bases at J, with 9 bases in the middle. The CDR3 runs 15 residues. The full variable domain, with the rest looked up from reference TRBV7-2 and TRBJ2-1, is GAGVSQSPSNKVTEKGKDVELRCDPISGHTALYWYRQSLGQGLEFLIYFQGNSAPDKSGLPSDRFSAERTGGSVSTLTIQRTQQEDSAVYLCASSLAGLIYNEQFFGPGTRLTVL.

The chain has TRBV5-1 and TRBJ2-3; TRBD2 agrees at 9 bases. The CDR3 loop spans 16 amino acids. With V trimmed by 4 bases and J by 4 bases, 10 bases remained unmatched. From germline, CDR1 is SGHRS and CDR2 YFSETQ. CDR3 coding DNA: TGCGCCAGCAGCACTCCGGGACTAGCCTCAGCAGATACGCAGTATTTT. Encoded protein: CASSTPGLASADTQYF.

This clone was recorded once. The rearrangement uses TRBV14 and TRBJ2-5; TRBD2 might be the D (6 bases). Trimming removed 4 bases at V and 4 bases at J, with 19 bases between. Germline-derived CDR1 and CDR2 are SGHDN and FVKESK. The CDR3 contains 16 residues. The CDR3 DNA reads TGTGCCAGCAGCCGGATGAGAGGCAAGGGAGGAGAGACCCAGTACTTC. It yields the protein CASSRMRGKGGETQYF.

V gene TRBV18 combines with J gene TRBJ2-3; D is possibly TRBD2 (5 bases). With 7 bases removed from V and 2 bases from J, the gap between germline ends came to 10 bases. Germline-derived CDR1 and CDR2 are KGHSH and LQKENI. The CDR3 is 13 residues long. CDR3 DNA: TGTGCCAGCTTGCGGGTAACCACAGATACGCAGTATTTT. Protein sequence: CASLRVTTDTQYF.

DNA for the CDR3: TGTGCCAGCAGGCAGGGGGGAAGCAATCAGCCCCAGCATTTT. Translating it yields CASRQGGSNQPQHF. The V gene is TRBV6-5, the J gene TRBJ1-5; 7 bases align to TRBD1. Germline CDR1 MNHEY, CDR2 SVGAGI. The CDR3 has 14 amino acids. Trimming at V came to 6 bases and at J to 1 base, leaving 3 bases not matched to a gene.

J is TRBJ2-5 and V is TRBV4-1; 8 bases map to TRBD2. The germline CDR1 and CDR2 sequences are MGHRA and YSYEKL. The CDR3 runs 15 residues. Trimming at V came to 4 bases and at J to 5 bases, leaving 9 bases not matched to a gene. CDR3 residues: CASSPQGAGVETQYF. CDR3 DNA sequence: TGCGCCAGCAGCCCCCAGGGAGCGGGAGTTGAGACCCAGTACTTC.

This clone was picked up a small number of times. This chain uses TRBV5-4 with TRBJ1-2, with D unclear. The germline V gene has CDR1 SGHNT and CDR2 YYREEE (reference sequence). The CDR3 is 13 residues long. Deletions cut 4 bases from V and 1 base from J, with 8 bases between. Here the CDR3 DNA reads TGTGCCAGCAGCAAAACAGATAACTATGGCTACACCTTC. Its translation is CASSKTDNYGYTF.

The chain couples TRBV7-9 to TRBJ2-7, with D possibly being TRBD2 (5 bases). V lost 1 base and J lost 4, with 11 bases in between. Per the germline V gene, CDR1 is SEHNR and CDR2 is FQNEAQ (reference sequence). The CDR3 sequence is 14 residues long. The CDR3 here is CASSLGRGTYEQYF. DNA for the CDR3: TGTGCCAGCAGCTTAGGCCGGGGTACGTACGAGCAGTACTTC.

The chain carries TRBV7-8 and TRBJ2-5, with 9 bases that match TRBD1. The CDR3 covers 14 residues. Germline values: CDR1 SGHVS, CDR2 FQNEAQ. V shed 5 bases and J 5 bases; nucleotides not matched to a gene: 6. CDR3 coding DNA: TGTGCCAGCAGCCTACAGGGGGCATGGGAGACCCAGTACTTC. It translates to CASSLQGAWETQYF.

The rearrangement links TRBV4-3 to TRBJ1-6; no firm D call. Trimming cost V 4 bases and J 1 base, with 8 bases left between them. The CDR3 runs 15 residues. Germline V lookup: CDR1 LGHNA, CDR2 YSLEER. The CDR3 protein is CASSPGFSYNSPLHF. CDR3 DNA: TGCGCCAGCAGCCCGGGGTTTTCCTATAATTCACCCCTCCACTTT.

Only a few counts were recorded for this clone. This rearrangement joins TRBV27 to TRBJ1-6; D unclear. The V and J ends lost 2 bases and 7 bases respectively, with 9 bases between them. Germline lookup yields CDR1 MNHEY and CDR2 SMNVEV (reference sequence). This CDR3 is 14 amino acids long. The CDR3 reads CASSLSFRNSPLHF. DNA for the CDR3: TGTGCCAGCAGTTTAAGCTTCCGGAATTCACCCCTCCACTTT.

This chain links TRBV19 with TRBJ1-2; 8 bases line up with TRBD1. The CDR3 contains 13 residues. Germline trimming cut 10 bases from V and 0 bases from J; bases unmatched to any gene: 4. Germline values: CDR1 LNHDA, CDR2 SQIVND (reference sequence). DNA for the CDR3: TGTGCCACCCGGACAGGGCCTAACTATGGCTACACCTTC. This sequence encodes CATRTGPNYGYTF.